The TCR beta chain under discussion was sequenced for a study of blood T cells in healthy people across ages (dated by TCRdb to the mid-2010s). Background on the whole study: Template switching captured roughly one uniquely barcoded TCR beta cDNA molecule per two T cells in model experiments. The donors were divided into four age groups: young (average approximately 15 years), middle-aged (approximately 42), aged (approximately 59) and long-lived (roughly 82). Age-related changes in TCR beta repertoire diversity were measured in the study by deep sequencing normalized with unique cDNA molecular identifiers. To avoid experimental bias, donors of different ages were spread randomly across the sequencing lanes. The study analyzed two additional independent replicas of 1 million unique cDNA reads from the same blood draw for two donors, one aged 18 to 29 and one aged 80 or older. General conclusions and limits of the study: Donor CMV infection status was unknown, potentially confounding age-related changes in expanded clonotypes. Estimates of total diversity based on one million sequenced T cells were considered lower bounds and underestimates. Because profiling used bulk unsorted PBMCs, naive and antigen-experienced compartments could not be compared conclusively. Observed TCR beta diversity per million T cells fell roughly linearly with age, and a significant reduction was already apparent by age around 40. The long-lived group showed more naive CD4+ T cells, fewer expanded clones and increased TCR diversity than the aged group, suggesting age selection. The percentage of naive T cells measured by flow cytometry correlated strongly with observed TCR beta diversity.

As concerns this clonotype: Its binding antigen is unknown. Per-nucleotide qualities are absent, and no much larger clonotype sits a single base away.

Inclusive of the bounding cysteine and phenylalanine, the CDR3 is 15 residues long. CDR3 DNA only is kept here, 45 bases in frame from base 1. CDR1 KGHDR and CDR2 SFDVKD are derived from the germline V gene. V ends up 5 bases short and J 2 bases short, with an unmatched junction base count of 6. The library was obtained by 5' RACE. The reads were generated on an Illumina HiSeq 2500. A second PCR of 7 to 11 cycles was performed with a sample-barcoded 5' primer and a J-beta primer mix. A template-switch 5' adaptor carrying 12 random nucleotides introduced a unique molecular identifier onto each TCR beta cDNA molecule. Each sample yielded at least 3 million CDR3-containing paired-end reads. All of the RNA was converted into first-strand cDNA using the Mint cDNA synthesis kit, with a TRBC-specific oligonucleotide serving as the primer. After uracil-DNA glycosylase treatment, a first 18-cycle PCR used universal primers M1SS and BC2_uni_R on all cDNA. Turning to the authors' computational methods: Each sample was normalized by randomly selecting 1 million high-quality reads, each carrying a distinct molecular identifier. Instead of being binned into consensus sequences, reads that shared molecular identifiers were thrown out. CDR3 identification, clonotype clustering and error correction used MiTCR with a Q25 quality threshold and the strictest error-elimination algorithm. A nonparametric unseen species model with Euler transformation was used to estimate lower-bound total TCR beta diversity. TCRdb reprocessing: public reads trimmed at Q25 with fastp, clones called with MiXCR, in-frame beta chains kept. Every distinct CDR3 protein forms one entry, paired with its most common genes and DNA. These V and J calls rely on TCRdb rather than the paper's analysis. In this sample the table shows approximately 880,000 distinct CDR3 sequences, 45% to 50% of which occur a single time. Together, the top ten hold 13% of the sample.

Donors were a few dozen systemically healthy Caucasian individuals from Russia aged roughly 6 to 100 years. Each donor gave roughly 9 milliliters of peripheral blood, drawn into EDTA-treated Vacutainer tubes. PBMCs were isolated by Ficoll-Paque density-gradient centrifugation, with at least 6 million obtained per sample. Trizol reagent was used to extract total RNA from the PBMCs, yielding at least 5 micrograms per sample. For every donor, flow cytometry on a PBMC aliquot measured the percentage of naive CD45RAhigh/CD27high T cells. The source is a man aged 25 to 45 in good health. The V and J segments used are TRBV24-1 and TRBJ2-7, and 9 junction bases match TRBD1. Sample: blood. The CDR3 in this case is CATSAGTGNAYEQYF. The DNA reads TGTGCCACCAGTGCGGGGACAGGGAACGCCTACGAGCAGTACTTC.